Listed here are 19 T cell receptor beta chains from one sample, sequenced in a study of T cell repertoires in cytomegalovirus infection. MiXCR, applied by TCRdb to the reads, yields one record per CDR3 protein. This table holds approximately 1,000,000 distinct CDR3 sequences, roughly 31% found once. Which antigens these TCRs recognize remains unknown. The sequenced sample was cultured CD8+ T cells from PBMCs, obtained from culture after CMV antigen stimulation. The receptor set was obtained from a human donor in good health (CMV status not recorded). Some clones in this sample may be carry-over from other donors' samples.

V is TRBV5-8 and J is TRBJ1-4, with D possibly being TRBD1 (6 bases). This CDR3 is 15 amino acids long. Germline CDR1 reads SGHTS; CDR2 reads YDEGEE. V was trimmed by 0 bases and J by 5 bases, leaving 11 bases between them. The CDR3 nucleotides read TGTGCCAGCAGCTTGGATACAGGGAAGAATGAAAAACTGTTTTTT. Its translation is CASSLDTGKNEKLFF.

This clonotype was counted a single time. The chain has TRBV4-3 and TRBJ2-2, with TRBD2 matching 14 bases. Per germline, CDR1 LGHNA and CDR2 YSLEER. This CDR3 region has 23 residues. The J segment lost 1 base and the V segment lost 4 bases, leaving 20 bases of the junction unmatched. The CDR3 nucleotides are TGCGCCAGCAGCCTCCGGTGGGAGACAGGGGGACTAGCGGGGGCCGAGAACACCGGGGAGCTGTTTTTT. Its translation is CASSLRWETGGLAGAENTGELFF.

The sample holds one count of this clonotype. CDR3 in DNA: TGTGCCAGCAGAGGGAACTACGAGCAGTACGTC. It encodes CASRGNYEQYV. The chain is built from TRBV27 and TRBJ2-7; D remains ambiguous. CDR3 length: 11 residues. Germline CDR1 and CDR2: MNHEY and SMNVEV (reference sequence). V was trimmed by 6 bases and J by 3 bases, leaving 6 bases between them.

This clonotype was observed a few times. The rearrangement links TRBV11-2 to TRBJ2-1; 13 positions match TRBD2. The CDR3 sequence is 17 residues long. Germline CDR1 is SGHAT and CDR2 is FQNNGV. V lost 5 bases to trimming and J lost 5 bases; unmatched junction nucleotides: 9. The CDR3 DNA sequence: TGTGCCAGCAGCGTAGTAGGACTAGCGGGGGATAACAATGAGCAGTTCTTC. Translation: CASSVVGLAGDNNEQFF. Drawing the rest from reference TRBV11-2 and TRBJ2-1, the complete variable domain is EAGVAQSPRYKIIEKRQSVAFWCNPISGHATLYWYQQILGQGPKLLIQFQNNGVVDDSQLPKDRFSAERLKGVDSTLKIQPAKLEDSAVYLCASSVVGLAGDNNEQFFGPGTRLTVL.

With regard to this clonotype: Just one base apart from a much larger clone, this may be a read error. This chain links TRBV7-9 with TRBJ2-2, with a weak D call TRBD1 (6 bases). Germline V CDR1 and CDR2: SEHNR, FQNEAQ (reference sequence). CDR3 length: 14 residues. The V end lost 7 bases, the J end lost 1 base, and 10 bases lay between the germline ends. The CDR3 DNA reads TGTGCCAGCACCCCGGGACAGAACACCGGGGAGCTGTTTTTT. Encoded protein: CASTPGQNTGELFF.

The sample holds many counts of this clonotype. The V and J genes are TRBV7-2 and TRBJ2-2; TRBD1 agrees at 7 bases. Looked up from germline, CDR1 is SGHTA and CDR2 is FQGNSA. This CDR3 is built from 16 residues. Germline trimming cut 0 bases from V and 3 bases from J; bases unmatched to any gene: 4. This CDR3 is CASSLALGQYTGELFF. DNA of the CDR3: TGTGCCAGCAGCTTAGCCCTGGGACAGTACACCGGGGAGCTGTTTTTT.

Only a few counts were recorded for this clonotype. The chain is built from TRBV7-9 and TRBJ2-4; 7 bases are shared with TRBD1. Germline trimming cut 1 base from V and 13 bases from J; bases unmatched to any gene: 4. Germline V gene sequence: CDR1 SEHNR, CDR2 FQNEAQ (reference sequence). CDR3 size: 12 residues. The CDR3 sequence is CASSLGGQRQYF. The CDR3 DNA reads TGTGCCAGCAGCTTAGGGGGACAGCGCCAGTACTTC.

This clonotype was seen ten or more times. The V call is TRBV7-6, the J call TRBJ2-2; 11 bases agree with TRBD2. The germline gives CDR1 SGHVS, CDR2 FNYEAQ. V was pared by 4 bases and J by 2 bases, with 3 bases of the junction left unmatched. This CDR3 contains 16 residues. The DNA of the CDR3 is TGTGCCAGCAGCTCGCTAGCGGGGGGTAACACCGGGGAGCTGTTTTTT. Protein: CASSSLAGGNTGELFF.

This clonotype was picked up a small number of times. This sequence joins TRBV20-1 and TRBJ2-1, with D tentatively TRBD2 (7 bases). Trimming took 6 bases from V and 7 from J, leaving 19 bases between them. The CDR3 is 14 residues long. CDR1 is DFQATT and CDR2 is SNEGSKA in the germline V gene (reference sequence). CDR3 DNA: TGCAGTGCCGTGGACAGCCCCGGGAGGAATGAGCAGTTCTTC. Protein product: CSAVDSPGRNEQFF.

J is TRBJ2-3 and V is TRBV7-9; TRBD2 matches at 13 bases. The CDR3 runs to 21 residues. V trimming: 5 bases; J trimming: 0 bases; junction bases outside the gene matches: 17. The germline gives CDR1 SEHNR, CDR2 FQNEAQ (reference sequence). The CDR3 DNA sequence: TGTGCCAGCAGCAAATTTTCGACTAGCGGGGGGCTAAAACCTAGCACAGATACGCAGTATTTT. It is translated as CASSKFSTSGGLKPSTDTQYF.

This chain uses TRBV12-5 with TRBJ1-4; no definite D call. CDR3 size: 14 residues. V lost 7 bases and J lost 0, with 9 bases in between. The germline V gene encodes CDR1 LGHNT and CDR2 FRNRAP. The CDR3 DNA is TGTGCTAGTGCCCAGTCTGCAACTAATGAAAAACTGTTTTTT. As protein: CASAQSATNEKLFF.

The gene calls are TRBV5-1 and TRBJ2-1, with 8 bases fitting TRBD1. The J segment lost 0 bases and the V segment lost 0 bases, leaving 5 bases of the junction unmatched. CDR3 size: 17 residues. Germline V gene data show CDR1 as SGHRS and CDR2 as YFSETQ. CDR3 coding DNA: TGCGCCAGCAGCTTGGCCAGGACAGGGAGCTCCTACAATGAGCAGTTCTTC. It yields the protein CASSLARTGSSYNEQFF.

This chain links TRBV27 with TRBJ2-1; D is uncertain. Germline CDR1 reads MNHEY; CDR2 reads SMNVEV (reference sequence). Trimming took 0 bases from V and 2 from J, leaving 20 bases between them. This CDR3 comprises 19 residues. CDR3 in amino acids: CASSLSVLSRAGPYNEQFF. CDR3 nucleotides: TGTGCCAGCAGTTTATCGGTCTTGTCCCGGGCTGGACCCTACAATGAGCAGTTCTTC.

V is TRBV2 and J is TRBJ2-7, with 7 nucleotides matching TRBD1. The CDR3 extends over 14 amino acids. The V gene end was trimmed by 4 bases and the J gene end by 3 bases; junction bases not matched to a gene: 6. Per germline, CDR1 SNHLY and CDR2 FYNNEI. The CDR3 DNA reads TGTGCCAGCAGTGCCGAGGGGGCAGGCTACGAGCAGTACTTC. Translation gives CASSAEGAGYEQYF.

Written as DNA, the CDR3 is TGTGCCAGCAGACAGGACAGGGTAGAGGCCAACGTCCTGACTTTC. It codes for CASRQDRVEANVLTF. This chain connects TRBV6-2 or TRBV6-3 to TRBJ2-6; the match to TRBD1 covers 8 bases. The CDR3 is made up of 15 amino acids. Per the germline V gene, CDR1 is MNHEY and CDR2 is SVGEGT. J was trimmed by 6 bases and V by 6 bases; bases with no gene match: 7.

This clonotype showed up just once. The CDR3 region is CSARDWGVQSYEQYF. The CDR3 DNA reads as TGCAGTGCTAGAGATTGGGGGGTACAATCCTACGAGCAGTACTTC. The rearrangement uses TRBV20-1 and TRBJ2-7; perhaps TRBD2 as D (6 bases). The CDR3 totals 15 residues. V dropped 0 bases and J dropped 1 base, with 13 bases sitting between them. In germline, CDR1 is DFQATT, CDR2 SNEGSKA (reference sequence).

Concerning this clonotype itself: Compared with germline, one end of the junction differs, possibly owing to a read error. The V gene is TRBV10-3, the J gene TRBJ1-5; 7 positions agree with TRBD1. CDR3 length: 14 residues. Looked up from germline, CDR1 is ENHRY and CDR2 is SYGVKD. The CDR3 nucleotides read TGTACCATCAGTGAAGGCAGGGGGGGTCAGCCCCAGCATTTT. Its protein product is CTISEGRGGQPQHF.

V gene TRBV24-1 combines with J gene TRBJ1-6, with 9 positions matching TRBD1. The length of the CDR3 is 16 residues. V was pared by 5 bases and J by 7 bases, with 8 bases of the junction left unmatched. Germline CDR1 and CDR2: KGHDR and SFDVKD. The CDR3 DNA reads as TGTGCCACCAGTGGGGACAGGGTGGGACGAAATTCACCCCTCCACTTT. Translated: CATSGDRVGRNSPLHF.

This chain uses TRBV7-9 with TRBJ1-1; D not resolved. The V gene lost 5 bases and the J gene lost 1 base, with 17 bases spanning the gap. The germline V gene has CDR1 SEHNR and CDR2 FQNEAQ (reference sequence). This CDR3 is built from 16 residues. The CDR3: CASSPLSMPRNTEAFF. Here the CDR3 DNA reads TGTGCCAGCAGCCCGTTGTCAATGCCGAGGAACACTGAAGCTTTCTTT. Full variable domain (missing parts from reference TRBV7-9 and TRBJ1-1): DTGVSQNPRHKITKRGQNVTFRCDPISEHNRLYWYRQTLGQGPEFLTYFQNEAQLEKSRLLSDRFSAERPKGSFSTLEIQRTEQGDSAMYLCASSPLSMPRNTEAFFGQGTRLTVV.